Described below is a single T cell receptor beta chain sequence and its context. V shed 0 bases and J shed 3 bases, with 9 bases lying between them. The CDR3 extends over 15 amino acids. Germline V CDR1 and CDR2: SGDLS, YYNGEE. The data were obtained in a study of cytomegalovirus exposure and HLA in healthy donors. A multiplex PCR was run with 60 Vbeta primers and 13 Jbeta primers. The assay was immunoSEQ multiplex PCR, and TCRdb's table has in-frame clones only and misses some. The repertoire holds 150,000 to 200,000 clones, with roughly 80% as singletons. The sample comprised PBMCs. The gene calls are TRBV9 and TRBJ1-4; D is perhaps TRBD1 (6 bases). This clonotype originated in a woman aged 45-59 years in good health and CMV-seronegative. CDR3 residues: CASSVEDRPNEKLFF. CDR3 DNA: TGTGCCAGCAGCGTAGAAGACAGGCCTAATGAAAAACTGTTTTTT.